This entry describes one TCR beta chain. The data are from a study of blood T cell repertoires in COVID-19. Looking at the study overall: Acute and convalescent COVID-19 specimens originated in the United States, Italy and Spain.

Trimming stripped 5 bases from V and 0 bases from J, with 10 bases between. The CDR3 sequence is 14 residues long. Germline V lookup: CDR1 LNHDA, CDR2 SQIVND (reference sequence). The protocol was immunoSEQ multiplex PCR, while the TCRdb copy is restricted to in-frame clones and leaves out a portion. The repertoire holds approximately 76,000 clones, with 88% as singletons. Specimen: peripheral blood. The source of this sequence is a human donor in a cohort sampled during active COVID-19. The chain couples TRBV19 to TRBJ1-1; no firm D call. The CDR3 is CASSSRIVNTEAFF. CDR3 sequence (DNA): TGTGCCAGTAGTTCCAGGATTGTGAACACTGAAGCTTTCTTT.